This paragraph reports one T cell receptor (beta chain). The data were obtained in a study of patients and donors after allogeneic stem cell transplantation. V was cut by 0 bases and J by 6 bases, with 15 bases left in between. The CDR3 covers 16 residues. CDR1 is KGHSH, CDR2 LQKENI, per germline. TCRdb called the RT-PCR reads again in MiXCR, with one record for every CDR3 protein. The sample records about 110,000 distinct CDR3 sequences, approximately 40% being singletons. The genes are TRBV18 and TRBJ2-1; perhaps D is TRBD1 or TRBD2 (5 bases each). The TCR comes from a human donor who was either an allogeneic HSCT recipient or a stem cell or donor lymphocyte infusion donor (not recorded which). It is not recorded whose cells these are; they may come from a transplant donor. The material sequenced was blood, either unsorted or a sorted T cell fraction (not recorded which). CDR3 sequence reads: CASSPPLGVVTNEQFF. CDR3 DNA: TGTGCCAGCTCACCACCGTTGGGGGTGGTCACCAATGAGCAGTTCTTC. Full variable domain (rest looked up from reference TRBV18 and TRBJ2-1): NAGVMQNPRHLVRRRGQEARLRCSPMKGHSHVYWYRQLPEEGLKFMVYLQKENIIDESGMPKERFSAEFPKEGPSILRIQQVVRGDSAAYFCASSPPLGVVTNEQFFGPGTRLTVL.